The TCR beta chain under discussion was sequenced for a study of T cells in Graves' hyperthyroidism and ophthalmopathy. Study results and caveats: The blood repertoire included most of the expanded thyroid clonotypes above 0.001.

Note on this clonotype: The antigen is not known.

RNA transcripts served as the template for amplifying TCR beta CDR3 regions. Carried out on the TCR CDR3, a first-round RT-PCR used the HTBI primer set. MiXCR, run by TCRdb on the multiplex PCR reads, gives a single entry per CDR3 protein. The sample has a few hundred thousand distinct CDR3 sequences, over 12% seen once. The V and J ends lost 3 bases and 0 bases, in that order; junction bases with no gene match: 11. The CDR3 totals 17 residues. Germline CDR1 reads MGHRA; CDR2 reads YSYEKL. This receptor was identified in a woman between 45 and 60 years old with Graves' hyperthyroidism that later progressed to Graves' ophthalmopathy. What was sequenced was blood. The V gene is TRBV4-1, the J gene TRBJ2-7; 7 nucleotides line up with TRBD2. For the CDR3, the DNA is TGCGCCAGCAGCCAGGGGCCCGGGAGGACCCGCTCCTACGAGCAGTACTTC. As protein: CASSQGPGRTRSYEQYF.